This is a list of T cell receptor beta chains from one sample in a study of T cells in Graves' hyperthyroidism and ophthalmopathy. MiXCR was run by TCRdb on the multiplex PCR reads, yielding one entry per CDR3 protein. The repertoire has tens of thousands of distinct CDR3 sequences, 45% to 65% of them found once; the top ten carry more than 30%. Sequencing was performed on peripheral blood or thyroid tissue (not recorded which). The source is a man aged 18-30 years with Graves' hyperthyroidism. The CDR3 runs from the conserved cysteine through the conserved F or W. D genes are given only for firm matches. The size of a clone is reported for some rows only, either as once, few or many, or as a class for expanded clones.

v_call	clone_size	j_call	d_call	cdr3_length	cdr3_nt	cdr3_aa
TRBV29-1	.	TRBJ1-2	.	12	TGCAGCGTTCCAACAGGGTTTTATGGCTACACCTTC	CSVPTGFYGYTF
TRBV4-1	many	TRBJ1-1	.	16	TGCGCCAGCAGCCCCATGGTTGGGGGCGCGAACACTGAAGCTTTCTTT	CASSPMVGGANTEAFF
TRBV7-8	few	TRBJ1-1	TRBD1	16	TGTGCCAGCTCACCACGACCTAAGGACAGGTACACTGAAGCTTTCTTT	CASSPRPKDRYTEAFF
TRBV7-9	.	TRBJ1-5	.	16	TGTGCCAGCAGCTCCACCAGCGGGACACCAAATCAGCCCCAGCATTTT	CASSSTSGTPNQPQHF
TRBV20-1	.	TRBJ2-3	TRBD2	15	TGCAGTGCAGGACTAGCGGGGGGGCACTCAGATACGCAGTATTTT	CSAGLAGGHSDTQYF
TRBV28	few	TRBJ1-5	.	14	TGTGCCAGCAAGGACACTGATAGCAATCAGCCCCAGCATTTT	CASKDTDSNQPQHF
TRBV29-1	few	TRBJ1-4	.	16	TGCAGCGTTATGGGCTTGGGAGGCGGAGAAAGCGAAAAACTGTTTTTT	CSVMGLGGGESEKLFF
TRBV9	.	TRBJ2-5	.	14	TGTGCCAGCAGCGGTGAGGCATTGGGGGAGACCCGGTACTTC	CASSGEALGETRYF
TRBV7-2	few	TRBJ1-2	.	12	TGTGCCAGCAGCTTACGGTCATATGGCTACACCTTC	CASSLRSYGYTF
TRBV7-2	many	TRBJ2-5	.	14	TGTGCCAGCAGCCCAACAGGATTTGGAGAGACCCAGTACTTC	CASSPTGFGETQYF
TRBV15	few	TRBJ1-5	.	15	TGTGCCACCAGCAGAGATCGTGGGGGAGGGCAGCCCCAGCATTTT	CATSRDRGGGQPQHF
TRBV7-9	.	TRBJ1-6	.	13	TGTGCCAGCAGCGGGCGGACAGATTCACCCCTCCACTTT	CASSGRTDSPLHF
TRBV12-3/TRBV12-4	many	TRBJ2-5	TRBD2	14	TGTGCCAGCAGTTTTGGCGGGGGACGGGAGACCCAGTACTTC	CASSFGGGRETQYF
TRBV7-6	once	TRBJ2-7	.	15	TGTGCCAGCAGCTTAGTAGAGGGAGCTATCTACGAGCAGTACTTC	CASSLVEGAIYEQYF
TRBV9	.	TRBJ1-6	TRBD1	14	TGTGCCAGCAGTACCGGGACAGGGGTCTCACCCCTCCACTTT	CASSTGTGVSPLHF
TRBV7-9	once	TRBJ2-7	.	13	TGTGCCAGCAGCTCAGTCGCCCCCTACGAGCAGCACTTC	CASSSVAPYEQHF
TRBV7-2	medium-sized	TRBJ1-5	.	15	TGTGCCAGCAGCGCAACAGGGTTGATAGGTCAGCCCCAGCATTTT	CASSATGLIGQPQHF
TRBV18	many	TRBJ1-1	.	15	TGTGCCAGCTCACCCCATCCCGCACAATACACTGAAGCTTTCTTT	CASSPHPAQYTEAFF
TRBV7-6	many	TRBJ2-5	TRBD2	16	TGTGCCAGCAGCTTCTTTCCCAGCGGGAGAGGAGAGACCCAGTACTTC	CASSFFPSGRGETQYF
TRBV9	many	TRBJ2-7	TRBD1	14	TGTGCCAGCAGCGTAGACGACAGGGCCCACGAGCAGTACTTC	CASSVDDRAHEQYF
TRBV6-6	many	TRBJ2-7	TRBD1	14	TGTGCCAGCAGGCCCGGGACAGGGGGGTACGAGCAGTACTTC	CASRPGTGGYEQYF
TRBV27	many	TRBJ2-5	.	14	TGTGCCAGCAGTTTATCTAGTCAGACAGAGACCCAGTACTTC	CASSLSSQTETQYF
TRBV2	.	TRBJ1-5	.	14	TGTGCCAGCAGTGAAGGGGCGGACAATCAGCCCCAGCATTTT	CASSEGADNQPQHF
TRBV11-2	.	TRBJ1-1	.	14	TGTGCCAGCAGCGCGACAGCGATGAACACTGAAGCTTTCTTT	CASSATAMNTEAFF
TRBV19	.	TRBJ1-1	.	15	TGTGCCAGTAGTATCGCCTGGGGAGAGAACACTGAAGCTTTCTTT	CASSIAWGENTEAFF
TRBV7-2	.	TRBJ2-7	TRBD2	15	TGTGCCAGCAGCCCGGTGCAGCGGGAGGTGTACGAGCAGTACTTC	CASSPVQREVYEQYF
TRBV20-1	many	TRBJ2-5	TRBD2	14	TGCAGTGCCAGCGGGGGGGGGCGTGGGGAGACCCAGTACTTC	CSASGGGRGETQYF
TRBV15	.	TRBJ1-5	.	15	TGTGCCACCAGTTTGATAGGTTCGAACAATCAGCCCCAGCATTTT	CATSLIGSNNQPQHF
TRBV20-1	.	TRBJ1-6	TRBD1	12	TGCAGTGCTAGAACAGGGGATTCACCCCTCCACTTT	CSARTGDSPLHF
TRBV24-1	once	TRBJ2-7	TRBD1	14	TGTGCCACCAGTGATGGACAGGGATACCACGAGCAGTACTTC	CATSDGQGYHEQYF
TRBV7-2	.	TRBJ1-3	.	15	TGTGCCAGCAGCTTAAATGGTGTCACTGGAAACACCATATATTTT	CASSLNGVTGNTIYF
TRBV14	.	TRBJ1-1	.	18	TGTGCCAGCAGCCAAGAGACTACAGGGTACGGTGTGGACACTGAAGCTTTCTTT	CASSQETTGYGVDTEAFF
TRBV28	many	TRBJ1-2	.	13	TGTGCCAGCAGACAGGGCAATCGGTATGGCTACACCTTC	CASRQGNRYGYTF
TRBV9	few	TRBJ2-7	TRBD1	16	TGTGCCAGCTCACTGCCCGGGACAGGGGCTACCGGCGAGCAGTACTTC	CASSLPGTGATGEQYF
TRBV29-1	.	TRBJ1-2	.	13	TGCAGCGTAAGAGACCATGGGGGCTATGGCTACACCTTC	CSVRDHGGYGYTF
TRBV15	.	TRBJ2-6	.	12	TGTGCCACCAGCCGCCGTGGGTCCGTCCTGACTTTC	CATSRRGSVLTF
TRBV28	many	TRBJ2-7	.	16	TGTGCCAGCAGACCTTCTGGGACTTCTAGCTCCTACGAGCAGTACTTC	CASRPSGTSSSYEQYF
TRBV2	many	TRBJ2-7	.	14	TGTGCCAGCAGTACCAGGGTTACGGGCTACGAGCAGTACTTC	CASSTRVTGYEQYF
TRBV28	many	TRBJ2-7	.	17	TGTGCCAGCAGTTGGGGTGTGAGGTGCTGCTCTCTCAACGAGCAGTACTTC	CASSWGVRCCSLNEQYF
TRBV15	.	TRBJ2-7	TRBD2	13	TGTGCCACCAGCGGAGATCGGACTAGCGGATTTTACTTC	CATSGDRTSGFYF
TRBV2	.	TRBJ1-5	.	12	TGTGCCAGCAGAGAGGGACATCAGCCCCAGCATTTT	CASREGHQPQHF
TRBV28	many	TRBJ2-3	.	15	TGTGCCAGCAGTTTTTGGGGGAGGAAGACAGATACGCAGTATTTT	CASSFWGRKTDTQYF